Described below is a single TCR beta chain sequence and its context. Antigen unknown. Generated by immunoSEQ multiplex PCR, the TCRdb table keeps only in-frame clones and is missing some. Of about 120,000 clones listed, 85% to 90% were seen once; the top ten hold 8.4%. The sample originates from a study of T cell responses to AZD1222 COVID-19 vaccine. Findings and caveats of the study: Repertoires were collected only later (after the peak T cell response had occurred).

CDR3 length equals 12 residues. Germline CDR1 SGHAT, CDR2 FQNNGV. Trimming took 0 bases from V and 11 from J, leaving 11 bases between them. The source material was peripheral blood, sampled on day 0 of AZD1222 vaccination. The chain links TRBV11-2 to TRBJ2-7, with unresolved D. This receptor was obtained from an adult in good health. For the CDR3, the DNA is TGTGCCAGCAGCTTAGATAACAGCTTGGAGTACTTC. As protein: CASSLDNSLEYF.